What follows are 20 T cell receptor beta chains derived from one specimen sequenced in a study of blood T cell repertoires in COVID-19. Only in-frame clones appear in the TCRdb table, and some are missing; sequencing was by immunoSEQ multiplex PCR. There are 120,000 to 150,000 clones in the sample; about 90% occur only once, and approximately 1.5% lies in the top ten. The sample taken for sequencing was peripheral blood. The receptors stem from a woman aged 55 to 70 with acute or convalescent COVID-19.

The chain links TRBV7-2 to TRBJ2-7; TRBD1 might be the D (5 bases). CDR1 and CDR2 (germline): SGHTA, FQGNSA. The V end lost 3 bases, the J end lost 0 bases, and 9 bases lay between the germline ends. This CDR3 has 14 amino acids. This CDR3 reads CASSFVQASYEQYF. The CDR3 DNA follows: TGTGCCAGCAGCTTTGTACAGGCCTCCTACGAGCAGTACTTC.

This chain joins TRBV6-4 and TRBJ1-2, with D possibly TRBD1 on 6 matching bases. Germline lookup yields CDR1 MRHNA and CDR2 SNTAGT. This CDR3 comprises 16 residues. V lost 2 bases and J 4 bases, leaving 17 bases between the germline ends. CDR3 amino acids: CASSDGQGQPSYGYTF. CDR3 nucleotides: TGTGCCAGCAGTGACGGACAAGGACAGCCGAGCTATGGCTACACCTTC.

The rearrangement uses TRBV6-1 and TRBJ2-1; D is perhaps TRBD2 (5 bases). Trimming left V 3 bases short and J 4 bases short, with 10 bases between. This CDR3 is built from 14 residues. CDR1 MNHNS and CDR2 SASEGT come from the germline V gene. CDR3 sequence reads: CASSESGRYNEQFF. Written as DNA, the CDR3 is TGTGCCAGCAGTGAGAGCGGCAGGTACAATGAGCAGTTCTTC.

V and J are TRBV5-5 and TRBJ2-7, with a tentative D call TRBD1 (5 bases). Germline V CDR1 and CDR2: SGHKS, YYEKEE (reference sequence). This CDR3 comprises 15 residues. V was trimmed by 0 bases and J by 3 bases, leaving 13 bases between them. CDR3 in amino acids: CASSLAAGQVYEQYF. DNA for the CDR3: TGTGCCAGCAGCTTGGCGGCTGGACAAGTCTACGAGCAGTACTTC.

The V and J genes are TRBV29-1 and TRBJ1-2; 9 bases fit TRBD1. Germline-derived CDR1 and CDR2 are SQVTM and ANQGSEA. Germline trimming cut 4 bases from V and 4 bases from J; bases unmatched to any gene: 10. This CDR3 has 15 residues. The CDR3 sequence: CSVVFEGQGSYGYTF. The DNA for the CDR3 is TGCAGCGTTGTCTTTGAGGGACAGGGATCCTATGGCTACACCTTC.

V and J are TRBV28 and TRBJ2-7; a weak D match, TRBD2 (5 bases). Trimming removed 6 bases from V and 0 bases from J, with 18 bases in between. CDR3 length: 16 residues. The germline V gene encodes CDR1 MDHEN and CDR2 SYDVKM. In nucleotides, the CDR3 is TGTGCCAGCAGCTCCTCGGACGCGGGCAGCTCCTACGAGCAGTACTTC. Amino acid sequence: CASSSSDAGSSYEQYF.

In this sample, this clone turned up a few times. CDR3 DNA sequence: TGTGCCAGCAGCGGGCAGGGGTACGATCAGCCCCAGCATTTT. Protein: CASSGQGYDQPQHF. V usage is TRBV9 and J usage is TRBJ1-5; D may be TRBD1 (6 bases). Germline CDR1 is SGDLS and CDR2 is YYNGEE. This CDR3 is 14 amino acids long. Trimming left V 3 bases short and J 5 bases short, with 12 bases between.

The chain recombines TRBV7-3 with TRBJ1-6; TRBD1 matches at 10 bases. After removal of 5 bases from V and 9 bases from J, the junction contained 4 bases not matched to a gene. CDR1 and CDR2 from the germline V gene are SGHTA and FQGTGA. CDR3 length: 14 amino acids. The chain's CDR3 is CASSTGTGASPLHF. As DNA, the CDR3 is TGTGCCAGCAGCACCGGGACAGGGGCTTCACCCCTCCACTTT.

The CDR3 region has the DNA TGTGCCAGCAGCTTGTCGGGGGGCCCCTACAATGAGCAGTTCTTC. Protein product: CASSLSGGPYNEQFF. This chain connects TRBV7-6 to TRBJ2-1, with D possibly matching TRBD2 (7 bases). With 3 bases removed from V and 2 bases from J, the gap between germline ends came to 11 bases. CDR1 and CDR2 from the germline V gene are SGHVS and FNYEAQ. The CDR3 spans 15 residues.

This sequence joins TRBV19 and TRBJ1-1; possible D gene TRBD1, 6 bases. CDR3 length: 16 residues. Germline V gives CDR1 LNHDA, CDR2 SQIVND (reference sequence). V was shortened by 7 bases and J by 1 base, with 19 bases between the two germline ends. CDR3 sequence reads: CASTDRGSMRNTEAFF. DNA of the CDR3: TGTGCCAGTACCGATAGGGGGTCGATGAGGAACACTGAAGCTTTCTTT.

This sequence joins TRBV6-6 and TRBJ2-2; 8 nucleotides line up with TRBD1. Per germline, CDR1 MNHNY and CDR2 SVGAGI (reference sequence). CDR3 length: 14 residues. V lost 6 bases to trimming and J lost 3 bases; unmatched junction nucleotides: 3. The DNA for the CDR3 is TGTGCCAGCAGAGGACAGGGCTACACCGGGGAGCTGTTTTTT. It is translated as CASRGQGYTGELFF.

In its sample, this clone was seen once. The chain uses TRBV3-1 (or the pseudogene TRBV3-2) and TRBJ1-5, with TRBD1 identical over 9 bases. Germline loops: CDR1 LGHDT, CDR2 YNNKEL (reference sequence). V dropped 5 bases and J dropped 1; count of bases not matched to a gene: 3. The CDR3 loop spans 15 amino acids. The CDR3 region is CASSEGTGSNQPQHF. The CDR3 nucleotides read TGTGCCAGCAGCGAGGGGACAGGGAGCAATCAGCCCCAGCATTTT.

This clone was seen once. The gene calls are TRBV5-4 and TRBJ1-1, with D unresolved. V lost 3 bases and J 0 bases, leaving 15 bases between the germline ends. Germline values: CDR1 SGHNT, CDR2 YYREEE (reference sequence). This CDR3 is built from 16 residues. CDR3 sequence reads: CASSSGGVTMNTEAFF. In DNA form, the CDR3 reads TGTGCCAGCAGCTCGGGTGGAGTTACCATGAACACTGAAGCTTTCTTT.

The chain has TRBV10-3 and TRBJ1-2; TRBD1 agrees at 7 bases. This CDR3 comprises 12 residues. In germline, CDR1 is ENHRY, CDR2 SYGVKD. Trimming took 4 bases from V and 8 from J; bases not matched to a gene: 4. This chain's CDR3 is CAISGDREGYTF. CDR3 DNA sequence: TGTGCCATCAGTGGAGACAGGGAGGGCTACACCTTC.

The chain uses TRBV19 and TRBJ2-1, with TRBD2 matching 8 bases. The V gene's germline CDR1 is LNHDA and CDR2 SQIVND (reference sequence). This CDR3 spans 16 amino acids. J gave up 2 bases and V 5 bases, and 8 bases lay outside the gene matches. The CDR3 loop reads CASSLLSGGAYNEQFF. As DNA, the CDR3 is TGTGCCAGTAGTCTTCTCAGCGGGGGAGCCTACAATGAGCAGTTCTTC. Complete variable domain (other parts from reference TRBV19 and TRBJ2-1): DGGITQSPKYLFRKEGQNVTLSCEQNLNHDAMYWYRQDPGQGLRLIYYSQIVNDFQKGDIAEGYSVSREKKESFPLTVTSAQKNPTAFYLCASSLLSGGAYNEQFFGPGTRLTVL.

This chain links TRBV7-9 with TRBJ1-3; D remains unclear. CDR3 length: 15 amino acids. The germline V and J ends were trimmed by 1 base and 4 bases, with 11 bases remaining between them. Per the germline V gene, CDR1 is SEHNR and CDR2 is FQNEAQ (reference sequence). Here the CDR3 DNA reads TGTGCCAGCAGCTTAGAGGCGTGGAGCGGAAACACCATATATTTT. Translated, it gives CASSLEAWSGNTIYF.

The chain combines TRBV6-2 or TRBV6-3 with TRBJ1-1, with 7 bases aligning to TRBD1. CDR3 length: 15 amino acids. The junction had 8 bases not matched to a gene; V was cut back by 6 bases and J by 1 base. The germline V gene has CDR1 MNHEY and CDR2 SVGEGT. CDR3 amino acids: CASSLGQEGNTEAFF. Written as DNA, the CDR3 is TGTGCCAGCAGCTTAGGACAGGAGGGGAACACTGAAGCTTTCTTT.

This sequence joins TRBV7-2 and TRBJ1-5; 10 bases line up with TRBD1. Losses at the gene ends were 4 bases for V and 4 bases for J; bases not matched to a gene: 7. CDR1 SGHTA and CDR2 FQGNSA come from the germline V gene. The length of the CDR3 is 16 residues. This CDR3 is CASSSKTGGSNQPQHF. Written as DNA, the CDR3 is TGTGCCAGCAGCTCCAAGACAGGGGGCTCAAATCAGCCCCAGCATTTT.

The rearrangement links TRBV5-4 to TRBJ2-1; D may be TRBD1 (6 bases). The germline V gene has CDR1 SGHNT and CDR2 YYREEE (reference sequence). CDR3 length equals 15 residues. Between the trimmed V and J ends, which lost 1 base and 0 bases, there was a span of 8 bases. The CDR3 DNA reads TGTGCCAGCAGCTTGCAGGGGAGCTCCTACAATGAGCAGTTCTTC. Protein product: CASSLQGSSYNEQFF.

The chain couples TRBV7-9 to TRBJ1-1, with 9 bases that match TRBD1. J gave up 3 bases and V 9 bases, and 11 bases lay outside the gene matches. CDR3 size: 15 residues. Per germline, CDR1 SEHNR and CDR2 FQNEAQ (reference sequence). CDR3 nucleotide sequence: TGTGCCAGAAATCACAACAGGGGGCAGGACACTGAAGCTTTCTTT. Protein product: CARNHNRGQDTEAFF.